These T cell receptor beta chains were read from a single sample in a study of vaccination effects on CD4 cells after COVID-19. TCRdb's table, derived via immunoSEQ multiplex PCR, lists solely in-frame clones and lacks some. Of approximately 70,000 clones listed, 76% are singletons. These receptors' antigens are unknown. The source material was CD4+ T cells from PBMCs cultured with HCoV-OC43 spike peptides, sampled after COVID-19 vaccination. All receptors derive from a human donor who received a COVID-19 vaccine. Both conserved end residues are trimmed from each CDR3. Each record gives: V gene, CDR3 protein.

TRBV18 ASSTTGVGISTGELF
TRBV3-1/TRBV3-2 ASSQVLTGGYT
TRBV3-1/TRBV3-2 ASSQVGGYGYT
TRBV7-2 ASSPRTGGNSPLH
TRBV6-1 ASSEARGQPQH
TRBV4-1 ASSQDINGDYGYT
TRBV6-5 ASGRDRGETQY
TRBV5-1 ASSLMTGGIDGYT
TRBV5-1 ASSLDSILNTEAF
TRBV6-5 ASRKQGLNTEAF